The rows below give T cell receptor beta chains drawn from one sample of a study of T cells after yellow fever vaccination. TCRdb reprocessed the 5' RACE reads via MiXCR and lists one record per CDR3 protein. The sample consists of a few hundred thousand distinct CDR3 sequences, about a sixth of them appearing once. The sequencing here drew on PBMCs, taken about 5 days after the first yellow fever vaccination. Every receptor here comes from a man younger than 30 who received the YFV17D yellow fever vaccine. Both conserved end residues are part of each CDR3.

TRBJ1-2	TRBV7-9	CASSLGGGRSYTF
TRBJ2-5	TRBV20-1	CSARRTAGVQETQYF
TRBJ1-2	TRBV7-2	CASSPDHYGYTF
TRBJ1-5	TRBV28	CASSLGGFQPQHF
TRBJ2-3	TRBV4-3	CASSQTPGVISTDTQYF
TRBJ1-4	TRBV18	CASSPPARQDRGEKLFF
TRBJ2-1	TRBV29-1	CSVERVATDEQFF
TRBJ2-1	TRBV6-2/TRBV6-3	CASSATGGRNNEQFF
TRBJ2-1	TRBV20-1	CSASSSYNEQFF
TRBJ2-1	TRBV19	CASSFLAGEAYNEQFF
TRBJ1-4	TRBV4-1	CASSLSGTPNEKLFF
TRBJ2-3	TRBV5-1	CASSLERRSPDTQYF
TRBJ2-2	TRBV18	CASSPPVRGPLTGELFF
TRBJ1-1	TRBV5-1	CASSLGARDREAFF
TRBJ2-1	TRBV10-3	CAVGQTAVYNEQFF
TRBJ2-1	TRBV4-1	CASSARGPTYNEQFF
TRBJ1-2	TRBV27	CASSTKPQGRTVYGYTF
TRBJ1-5	TRBV10-3	CAISDGRSGQSNQPQHF
TRBJ2-3	TRBV11-1	CASSLRRRASERWPDTQYF
TRBJ2-7	TRBV5-1	CASSLEPAGQGAYEQYF
TRBJ2-7	TRBV6-5	CASRPTGGEQYF
TRBJ2-1	TRBV2	CASTSTGGVEQFF
TRBJ1-1	TRBV6-5	CASSYSWTGGVTEAFF